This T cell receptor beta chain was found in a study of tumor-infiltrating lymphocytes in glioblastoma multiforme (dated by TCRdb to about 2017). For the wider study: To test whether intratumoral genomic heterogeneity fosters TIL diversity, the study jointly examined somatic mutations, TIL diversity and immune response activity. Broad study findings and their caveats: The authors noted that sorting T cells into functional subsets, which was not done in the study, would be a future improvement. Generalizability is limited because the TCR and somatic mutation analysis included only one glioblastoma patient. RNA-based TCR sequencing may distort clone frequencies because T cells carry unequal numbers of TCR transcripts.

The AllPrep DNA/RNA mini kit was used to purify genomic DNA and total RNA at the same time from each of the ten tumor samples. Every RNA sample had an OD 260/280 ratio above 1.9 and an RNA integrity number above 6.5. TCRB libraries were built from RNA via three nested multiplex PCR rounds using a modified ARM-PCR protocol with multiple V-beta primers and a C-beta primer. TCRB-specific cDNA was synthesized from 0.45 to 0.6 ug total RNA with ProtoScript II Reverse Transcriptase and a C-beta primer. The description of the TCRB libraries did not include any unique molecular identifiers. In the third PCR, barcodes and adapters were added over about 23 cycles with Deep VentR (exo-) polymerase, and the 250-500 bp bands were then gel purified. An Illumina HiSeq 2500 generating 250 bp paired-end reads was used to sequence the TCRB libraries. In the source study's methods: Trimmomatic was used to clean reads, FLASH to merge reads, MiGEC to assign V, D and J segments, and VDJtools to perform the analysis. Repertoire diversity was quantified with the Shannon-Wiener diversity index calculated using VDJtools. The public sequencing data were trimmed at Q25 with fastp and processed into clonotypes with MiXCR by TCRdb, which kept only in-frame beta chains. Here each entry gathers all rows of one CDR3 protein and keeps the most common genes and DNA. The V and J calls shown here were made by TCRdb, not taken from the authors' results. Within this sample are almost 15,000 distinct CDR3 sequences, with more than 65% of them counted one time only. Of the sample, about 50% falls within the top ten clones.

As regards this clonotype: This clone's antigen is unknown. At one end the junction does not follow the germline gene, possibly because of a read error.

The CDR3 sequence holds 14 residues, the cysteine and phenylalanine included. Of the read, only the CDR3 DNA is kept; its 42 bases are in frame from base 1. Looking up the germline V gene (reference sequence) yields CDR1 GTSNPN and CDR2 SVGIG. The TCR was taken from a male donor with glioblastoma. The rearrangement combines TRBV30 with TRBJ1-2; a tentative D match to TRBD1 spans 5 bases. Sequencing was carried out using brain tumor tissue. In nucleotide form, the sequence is TGTGCCCGGATTCACGGGGCTGCTAACTATCGCTACACCTTC. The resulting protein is CARIHGAANYRYTF.